The next 26 T cell receptor beta chains were all read from a single sample in a study of regulatory T cells in long-lasting Graves disease. As to time point: newly diagnosed GD, antithyroid drugs for less than 3 months. Following extraction of RNA from PBMCs, that RNA was used to make the TCR library. Arm-PCR of CDR3 regions and iRepertoire HTBI primers were the basis on which TCR beta libraries were built. MiXCR, run by TCRdb on the multiplex PCR reads, gives a single entry per CDR3 protein. Among 400,000 to 500,000 distinct CDR3 sequences listed, 16% were seen once. A further study also used this sample, focusing on T cells in Graves' hyperthyroidism and ophthalmopathy.

The sample was peripheral blood mononuclear cells (PBMCs), taken at new diagnosis, from a patient treated with antithyroid drugs. These receptors were taken from a woman aged 18-29 years with Graves disease.

The gene calls are TRBV6-4 and TRBJ2-5; the match to TRBD2 covers 10 bases. The end of the DNA is better explained by TRBJ2-1, so the J call may be wrong. The CDR3 loop spans 15 amino acids. The germline V gene has CDR1 MRHNA and CDR2 SNTAGT. The CDR3 coding sequence is TGTGCCAGCAGTGACGGAGCGGGAGGGTACAATGAGCAGTTCTTC. Translation: CASSDGAGGYNEQFF.

This clonotype was seen repeatedly, ten times or more. The chain recombines TRBV12-3 or TRBV12-4 with TRBJ1-1; 10 bases map to TRBD1. The ends lost 4 bases at V and 6 bases at J; junction bases unmatched: 8. This CDR3 spans 15 amino acids. The CDR3 coding sequence is TGTGCCAGCAGTTCCCGGACAGGGGGGGGGGCTGAAGCTTTCTTT. Its translation is CASSSRTGGGAEAFF.

This clonotype was detected many times. The rearrangement links TRBV12-3 or TRBV12-4 to TRBJ2-7; 8 bases fit TRBD1. The CDR3 is 13 amino acids. V lost 6 bases and J lost 3; bases outside the gene matches: 4. CDR3 sequence: CASRPTGGYEQYF. Written as DNA, the CDR3 is TGTGCCAGCAGGCCAACAGGGGGCTACGAGCAGTACTTC.

This clonotype was seen ten or more times. J is TRBJ2-1 and V is TRBV29-1, with 11 bases identical to TRBD2. The CDR3 sequence is 16 residues long. In germline, CDR1 is SQVTM, CDR2 ANQGSEA. Trimming cost V 0 bases and J 1 base; bases outside gene matches: 2. This CDR3 reads CSVEEGTSGSYNEQFF. In DNA form, the CDR3 reads TGCAGCGTTGAAGAAGGGACTAGCGGTTCCTACAATGAGCAGTTCTTC.

This clonotype was counted only a few times. The chain combines TRBV7-2 with TRBJ2-2; tentative D call: TRBD1 (5 bases). The V gene's germline CDR1 is SGHTA and CDR2 FQGNSA. V lost 4 bases and J 6 bases, leaving 18 bases between the germline ends. The CDR3 length is 16 residues. The CDR3 nucleotides are TGTGCCAGCAGCTCTCAGGGTCCAACCTTGGCCGGGGAGCTGTTTTTT. It translates to CASSSQGPTLAGELFF.

This clonotype was found many times. V usage is TRBV20-1 and J usage is TRBJ1-5; the match to TRBD1 covers 7 bases. The germline V gene has CDR1 DFQATT and CDR2 SNEGSKA (reference sequence). V was clipped by 5 bases and J by 6 bases; unmatched bases: 10. The CDR3 is 14 residues long. The CDR3: CSAERTGLAQPQHF. The CDR3 DNA is TGCAGTGCTGAACGGACAGGCCTTGCTCAGCCCCAGCATTTT.

This clonotype was seen only a few times. This chain connects TRBV18 to TRBJ2-5, with D hard to call. Germline V gene data show CDR1 as KGHSH and CDR2 as LQKENI. The ends were cut back, 0 bases at V and 5 bases at J, with 16 bases in the middle. This CDR3 is built from 16 residues. DNA of the CDR3: TGTGCCAGCTCACCACCTTCAACCGGGCGCAAGGAGACCCAGTACTTC. Amino acid sequence: CASSPPSTGRKETQYF.

This clonotype was detected ten times or more. The rearrangement links TRBV2 to TRBJ2-7; TRBD1 agrees at 8 bases. CDR1 and CDR2 from the germline V gene are SNHLY and FYNNEI. The CDR3 covers 15 residues. The V and J ends lost 6 bases and 4 bases, in that order; junction bases with no gene match: 11. This CDR3 is CASSALTGDRYEQYF. The CDR3 bases are TGTGCCAGCAGCGCACTGACAGGGGACAGATACGAGCAGTACTTC. Supplemented by reference TRBV2 and TRBJ2-7, the full variable domain reads EPEVTQTPSHQVTQMGQEVILRCVPISNHLYFYWYRQILGQKVEFLVSFYNNEISEKSEIFDDQFSVERPDGSNFTLKIRSTKLEDSAMYFCASSALTGDRYEQYFGPGTRLTVT.

CDR3 nucleotides: TGTGCCAGCAGCTTTAGCGGTACACCATACAATGAGCAGTTCTTC. It is translated as CASSFSGTPYNEQFF. J is TRBJ2-1 and V is TRBV7-2; the D gene is possibly TRBD2 (6 bases). The CDR3 covers 15 residues. The germline gives CDR1 SGHTA, CDR2 FQGNSA. Trimming cost V 3 bases and J 4 bases, with 13 bases left between them.

Ten or more counts support this clonotype. The V gene is TRBV2, the J gene TRBJ1-6; 7 nucleotides align to TRBD1. The junction had 8 bases not matched to a gene; V was cut back by 6 bases and J by 6 bases. From germline, CDR1 is SNHLY and CDR2 FYNNEI. The length of the CDR3 is 15 residues. The CDR3 sequence: CASRGSGTANSPLHF. The CDR3, as DNA: TGTGCCAGCAGGGGAAGCGGGACAGCTAATTCACCCCTCCACTTT.

At least ten counts were recorded for this clonotype. V and J are TRBV28 and TRBJ1-4; D not resolved. The V end was cut by 5 bases, the J end by 7 bases, with 11 bases between. The CDR3 runs 13 residues. The V gene's germline CDR1 is MDHEN and CDR2 SYDVKM. The CDR3 sequence is CASSPYRLEKLFF. CDR3 nucleotides: TGTGCCAGCAGTCCCTATAGACTTGAAAAACTGTTTTTT.

This clonotype was seen repeatedly, ten times or more. The V and J genes are TRBV20-1 and TRBJ1-5; D gene ambiguous. The V gene's germline CDR1 is DFQATT and CDR2 SNEGSKA (reference sequence). V was pared by 0 bases and J by 6 bases, with 15 bases between. CDR3 length: 15 residues. The CDR3 DNA reads as TGCAGTGCTAGAGATCCTGGGGAAATCTCTCAGCCCCAGCATTTT. Residues: CSARDPGEISQPQHF.

V and J are TRBV25-1 and TRBJ1-5, with a possible D match to TRBD1 (6 bases). V was clipped by 8 bases and J by 12 bases, with 20 bases between them. This CDR3 has 13 amino acids. CDR1 and CDR2 from the germline V gene are MGHDK and SYGVNS. The CDR3: CASRRGRDSRQHF. CDR3 DNA: TGTGCCAGCCGAAGGGGGAGGGATTCTCGCCAGCATTTT.

This clonotype was counted ten times or more. The chain carries TRBV11-2 and TRBJ1-6; D is possibly TRBD1 (5 bases). The CDR3 contains 13 residues. In germline, CDR1 is SGHAT, CDR2 FQNNGV. The V gene lost 8 bases and the J gene lost 6 bases, with 11 bases spanning the gap. The DNA for the CDR3 is TGTGCCAGCCGCTGGGGGGGTAATTCACCCCTCCACTTT. Protein: CASRWGGNSPLHF. The entire variable domain, with the rest obtained from reference TRBV11-2 and TRBJ1-6, is as follows: EAGVAQSPRYKIIEKRQSVAFWCNPISGHATLYWYQQILGQGPKLLIQFQNNGVVDDSQLPKDRFSAERLKGVDSTLKIQPAKLEDSAVYLCASRWGGNSPLHFGNGTRLTVT.

This clonotype was recorded at least ten times. The chain links TRBV12-3 or TRBV12-4 to TRBJ2-7; D is ambiguous. Trimming removed 3 bases from V and 6 bases from J, with 12 bases in between. The CDR3 runs 13 residues. The CDR3 DNA reads as TGTGCCAGCAGTTTTCGCGACTTGGGCGAGCAGTACTTC. It specifies CASSFRDLGEQYF.

There are a few counts of this clonotype. The rearrangement links TRBV5-1 to TRBJ2-7; 11 bases align to TRBD2. This CDR3 contains 16 residues. With 3 bases clipped from V and 2 bases from J, the junction kept 7 bases outside the gene matches. Germline V gene data show CDR1 as SGHRS and CDR2 as YFSETQ. Here the CDR3 reads CASSYSGTSGTYEQYF. The DNA for the CDR3 is TGCGCCAGCAGCTACTCCGGGACTAGCGGCACCTACGAGCAGTACTTC.

This clonotype was detected ten times or more. This rearrangement joins TRBV5-1 to TRBJ2-3; D remains unclear. Germline CDR1 and CDR2: SGHRS and YFSETQ. V lost 0 bases and J 4 bases, leaving 18 bases between the germline ends. The CDR3 length is 17 residues. The DNA of the CDR3 is TGCGCCAGCAGCTTGGGCCACCATGCAGAAAAGTCAGATACGCAGTATTTT. Translation gives CASSLGHHAEKSDTQYF.

At least ten counts were recorded for this clonotype. The V and J genes are TRBV19 and TRBJ1-4, with 9 bases matching TRBD1. CDR1 and CDR2 from the germline V gene are LNHDA and SQIVND (reference sequence). V was pared by 9 bases and J by 0 bases, with 5 bases of the junction left unmatched. CDR3 length: 15 residues. CDR3 loop: CASGTGSATNEKLFF. The CDR3 nucleotides are TGTGCCAGCGGGACAGGGAGTGCAACTAATGAAAAACTGTTTTTT.

This clonotype was seen many times. The chain joins TRBV29-1 to TRBJ1-2; 7 bases match TRBD1. The CDR3 spans 13 residues. J gave up 4 bases and V 3 bases, and 5 bases lay outside the gene matches. The V gene's germline CDR1 is SQVTM and CDR2 ANQGSEA. As DNA, the CDR3 is TGCAGCGTTGAGGCCCGGGACAGCTATGGCTACACCTTC. It yields the protein CSVEARDSYGYTF.

The CDR3 region has the DNA TGTGCCTGGAGTCGAGACAACACTGAAGCTTTCTTT. Translation: CAWSRDNTEAFF. V is TRBV30 and J is TRBJ1-1; D gene uncertain. This CDR3 spans 12 amino acids. Trimming shortened V by 2 bases and J by 2 bases, and 6 bases separated the two germline ends. CDR1 and CDR2 (germline): GTSNPN, SVGIG (reference sequence).

The table lists this clonotype with many counts. This rearrangement joins TRBV7-9 to TRBJ2-7; D is possibly TRBD1 (6 bases). Germline V CDR1 and CDR2: SEHNR, FQNEAQ (reference sequence). Trimming pared 5 bases from V and 6 bases from J, leaving 17 bases between. The CDR3 spans 14 residues. The CDR3 DNA is TGTGCCAGCAGCACGAGCCCAGGGGTTGGCGAGCAGTACTTC. Its translation: CASSTSPGVGEQYF. Looking up the rest from reference TRBV7-9 and TRBJ2-7 gives the full variable domain: DTGVSQNPRHKITKRGQNVTFRCDPISEHNRLYWYRQTLGQGPEFLTYFQNEAQLEKSRLLSDRFSAERPKGSFSTLEIQRTEQGDSAMYLCASSTSPGVGEQYFGPGTRLTVT.

Many counts were recorded for this clonotype. The rearrangement links TRBV6-2 or TRBV6-3 to TRBJ1-4; 7 positions agree with TRBD1. Losses at the gene ends were 5 bases for V and 6 bases for J; bases not matched to a gene: 15. This CDR3 is 17 amino acids long. Germline CDR1 MNHEY, CDR2 SVGEGT. As DNA, the CDR3 is TGTGCCAGCAGTCCGAGGAGCCTTAACAGGGGCGATGAAAAACTGTTTTTT. It encodes CASSPRSLNRGDEKLFF.

This clonotype was seen many times. This chain links TRBV6-1 with TRBJ2-3; 7 bases are a match to TRBD2. The CDR3 is made up of 15 amino acids. Germline values: CDR1 MNHNS, CDR2 SASEGT. With V trimmed by 6 bases and J by 2 bases, 8 bases remained unmatched. The CDR3 nucleotides are TGTGCCAGCAGATCTCAGCGGGGCCTCACAGATACGCAGTATTTT. Translation: CASRSQRGLTDTQYF.

The V call is TRBV20-1, the J call TRBJ2-7; TRBD2 aligns across 16 bases. The CDR3 is 14 residues long. J was trimmed by 3 bases and V by 6 bases; bases with no gene match: 2. Germline assignment: CDR1 DFQATT and CDR2 SNEGSKA (reference sequence). The CDR3: CSAGTSGRDYEQYF. DNA of the CDR3: TGCAGTGCAGGGACTAGCGGGAGGGACTACGAGCAGTACTTC.

This clonotype was recorded a few times. This chain links TRBV20-1 with TRBJ2-2; no reliable D call. This CDR3 has 12 amino acids. Germline values: CDR1 DFQATT, CDR2 SNEGSKA (reference sequence). V was shortened by 0 bases and J by 5 bases, with 4 bases between the two germline ends. CDR3 in amino acids: CSARDLTGELFF. CDR3 DNA: TGCAGTGCTAGAGATCTGACCGGGGAGCTGTTTTTT.

This clonotype occurred many times. The germline gene is not matched at one end of the junction; a read error may be the cause. V is TRBV10-1 and J is TRBJ2-7, with 9 positions matching TRBD2. This CDR3 is built from 15 residues. Germline loops: CDR1 WNHNN, CDR2 SYGVQD (reference sequence). The CDR3 spells CASSESSGRVYGQYF. For the CDR3, the DNA is TGCGCCAGCAGTGAGTCTAGCGGGAGAGTGTACGGGCAGTACTTC.